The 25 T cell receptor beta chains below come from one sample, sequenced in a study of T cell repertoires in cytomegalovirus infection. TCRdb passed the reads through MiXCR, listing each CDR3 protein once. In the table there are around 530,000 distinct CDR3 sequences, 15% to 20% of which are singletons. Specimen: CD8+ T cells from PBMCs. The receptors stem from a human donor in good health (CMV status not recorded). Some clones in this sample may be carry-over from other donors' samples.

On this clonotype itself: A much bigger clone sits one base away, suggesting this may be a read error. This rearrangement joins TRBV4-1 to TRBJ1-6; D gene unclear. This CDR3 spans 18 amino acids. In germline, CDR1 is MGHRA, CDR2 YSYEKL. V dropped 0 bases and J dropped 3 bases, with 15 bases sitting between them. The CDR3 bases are TGCGCCAGCAGCCAAGAGCTATCGATGGTCTACTATAATTCACCCCTCCACTTT. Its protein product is CASSQELSMVYYNSPLHF.

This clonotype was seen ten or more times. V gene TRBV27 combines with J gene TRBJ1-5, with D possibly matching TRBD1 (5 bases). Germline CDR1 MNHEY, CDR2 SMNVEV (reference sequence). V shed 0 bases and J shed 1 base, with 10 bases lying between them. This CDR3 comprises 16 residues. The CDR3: CASSLSYGASNQPQHF. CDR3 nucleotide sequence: TGTGCCAGCAGTTTATCGTACGGGGCCAGCAATCAGCCCCAGCATTTT.

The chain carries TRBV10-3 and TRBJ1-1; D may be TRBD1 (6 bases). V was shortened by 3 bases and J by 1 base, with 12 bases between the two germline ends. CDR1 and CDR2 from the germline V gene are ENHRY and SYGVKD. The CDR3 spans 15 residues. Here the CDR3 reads CAISDKWTENTEAFF. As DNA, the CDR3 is TGTGCCATCAGTGATAAGTGGACAGAGAACACTGAAGCTTTCTTT.

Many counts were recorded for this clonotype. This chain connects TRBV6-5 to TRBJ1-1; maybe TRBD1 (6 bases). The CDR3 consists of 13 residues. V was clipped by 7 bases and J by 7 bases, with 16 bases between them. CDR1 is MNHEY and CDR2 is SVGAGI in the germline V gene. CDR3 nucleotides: TGTGCCAGCACTCTCCCGGGGGCGAATGAAGCTTTCTTT. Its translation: CASTLPGANEAFF.

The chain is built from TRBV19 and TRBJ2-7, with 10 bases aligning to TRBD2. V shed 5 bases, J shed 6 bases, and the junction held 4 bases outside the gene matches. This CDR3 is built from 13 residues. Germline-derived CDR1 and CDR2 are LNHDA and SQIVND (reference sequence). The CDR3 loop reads CASSALAGSEQYF. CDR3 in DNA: TGTGCCAGTAGTGCACTAGCGGGATCCGAGCAGTACTTC.

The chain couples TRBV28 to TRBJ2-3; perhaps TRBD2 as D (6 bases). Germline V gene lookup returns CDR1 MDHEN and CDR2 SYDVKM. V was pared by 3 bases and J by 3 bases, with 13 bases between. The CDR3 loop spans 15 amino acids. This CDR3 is CASSFSGELTDTQYF. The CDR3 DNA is TGTGCCAGCAGTTTCTCGGGAGAATTAACAGATACGCAGTATTTT.

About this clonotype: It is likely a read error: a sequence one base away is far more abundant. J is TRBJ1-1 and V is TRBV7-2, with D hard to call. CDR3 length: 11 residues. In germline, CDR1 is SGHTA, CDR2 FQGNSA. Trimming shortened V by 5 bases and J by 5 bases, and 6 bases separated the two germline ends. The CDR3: CASSTKTEAFF. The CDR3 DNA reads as TGTGCCAGCAGCACGAAAACTGAAGCTTTCTTT.

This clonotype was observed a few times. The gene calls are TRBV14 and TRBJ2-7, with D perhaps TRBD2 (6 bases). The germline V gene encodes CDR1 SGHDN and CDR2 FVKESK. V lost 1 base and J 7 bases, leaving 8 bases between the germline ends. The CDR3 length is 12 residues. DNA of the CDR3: TGTGCCAGCAGCCAAGCTGCGGGGGAGCAGTACTTC. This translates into CASSQAAGEQYF.

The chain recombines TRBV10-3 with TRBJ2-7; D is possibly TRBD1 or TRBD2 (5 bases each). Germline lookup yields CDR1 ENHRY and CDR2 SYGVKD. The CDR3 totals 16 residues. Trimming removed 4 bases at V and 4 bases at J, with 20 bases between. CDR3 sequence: CAISGGGGTAAYEQYF. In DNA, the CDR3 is TGTGCCATCAGTGGGGGTGGGGGTACGGCCGCTTACGAGCAGTACTTC.

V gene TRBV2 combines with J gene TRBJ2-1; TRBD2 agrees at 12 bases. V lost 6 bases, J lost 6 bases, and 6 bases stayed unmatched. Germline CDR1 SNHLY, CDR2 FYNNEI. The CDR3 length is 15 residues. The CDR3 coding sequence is TGTGCCAGCAGAAGAGGACTAGCGGGGAGCAATGAGCAGTTCTTC. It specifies CASRRGLAGSNEQFF.

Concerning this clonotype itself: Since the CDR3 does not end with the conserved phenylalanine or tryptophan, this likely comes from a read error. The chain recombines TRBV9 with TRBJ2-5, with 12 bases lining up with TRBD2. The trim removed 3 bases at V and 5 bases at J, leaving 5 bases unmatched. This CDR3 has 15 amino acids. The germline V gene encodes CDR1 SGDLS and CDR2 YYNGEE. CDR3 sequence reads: CASSAPLAGGETQYL. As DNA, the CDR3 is TGTGCCAGCAGCGCCCCACTAGCGGGAGGCGAGACCCAGTACTTA.

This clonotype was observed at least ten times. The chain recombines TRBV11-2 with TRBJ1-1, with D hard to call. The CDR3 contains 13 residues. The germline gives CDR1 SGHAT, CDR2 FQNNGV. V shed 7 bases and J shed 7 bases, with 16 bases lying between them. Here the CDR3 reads CASNPLGNGEAFF. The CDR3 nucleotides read TGTGCCAGCAACCCCTTAGGGAATGGTGAAGCTTTCTTT.

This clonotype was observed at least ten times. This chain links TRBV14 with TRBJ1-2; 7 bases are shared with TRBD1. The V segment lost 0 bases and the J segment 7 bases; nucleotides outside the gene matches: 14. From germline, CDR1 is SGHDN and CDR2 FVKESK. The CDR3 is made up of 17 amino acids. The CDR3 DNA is TGTGCCAGCAGCCAAGAGGGAAGGGGGCGATTCTCAGGTGGCTACACCTTC. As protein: CASSQEGRGRFSGGYTF.

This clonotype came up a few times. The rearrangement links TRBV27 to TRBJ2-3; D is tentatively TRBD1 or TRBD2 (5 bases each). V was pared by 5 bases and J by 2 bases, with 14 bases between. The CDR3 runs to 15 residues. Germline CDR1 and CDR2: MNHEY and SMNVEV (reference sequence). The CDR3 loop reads CASSPRDRPTDTQYF. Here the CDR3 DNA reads TGTGCCAGCAGTCCCCGGGACCGACCCACAGATACGCAGTATTTT.

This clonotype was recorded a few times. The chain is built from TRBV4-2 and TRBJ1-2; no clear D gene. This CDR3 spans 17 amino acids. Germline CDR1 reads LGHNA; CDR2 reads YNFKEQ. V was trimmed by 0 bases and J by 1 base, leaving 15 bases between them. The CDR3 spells CASSQENLAAGNYGYTF. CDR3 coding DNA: TGTGCCAGCAGCCAAGAGAACCTTGCGGCGGGTAACTATGGCTACACCTTC.

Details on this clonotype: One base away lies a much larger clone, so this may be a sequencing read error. This CDR3 reads CASREDSKSMTYEQDF. The CDR3 bases are TGTGCCAGCAGGGAGGACAGTAAATCGATGACCTACGAGCAGGACTTC. The rearrangement joins TRBV2 to TRBJ2-7, with a possible D match to TRBD1 (6 bases). In germline, CDR1 is SNHLY, CDR2 FYNNEI. The CDR3 length is 16 residues.

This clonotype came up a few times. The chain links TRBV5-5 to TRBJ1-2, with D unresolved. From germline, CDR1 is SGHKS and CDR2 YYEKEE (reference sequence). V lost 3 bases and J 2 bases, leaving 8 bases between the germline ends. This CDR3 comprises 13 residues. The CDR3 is CASSSMGNYGYTF. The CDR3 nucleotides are TGTGCCAGCAGCTCTATGGGGAACTATGGCTACACCTTC.

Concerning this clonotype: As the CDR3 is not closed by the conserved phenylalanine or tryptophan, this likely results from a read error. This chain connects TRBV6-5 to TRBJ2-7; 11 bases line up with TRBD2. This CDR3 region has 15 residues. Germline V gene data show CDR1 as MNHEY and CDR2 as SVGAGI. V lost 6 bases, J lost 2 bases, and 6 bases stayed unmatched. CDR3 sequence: CASSSASGGPYEQYL. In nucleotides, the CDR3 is TGTGCCAGCAGCTCCGCTAGCGGGGGGCCCTACGAGCAGTACTTA.

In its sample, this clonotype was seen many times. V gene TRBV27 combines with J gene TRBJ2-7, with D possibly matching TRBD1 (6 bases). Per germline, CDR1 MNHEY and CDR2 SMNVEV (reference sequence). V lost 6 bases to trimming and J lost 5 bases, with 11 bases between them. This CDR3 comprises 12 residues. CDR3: CASSLQGNEQYF. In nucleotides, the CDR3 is TGTGCCAGCAGCCTACAGGGAAACGAGCAGTACTTC.

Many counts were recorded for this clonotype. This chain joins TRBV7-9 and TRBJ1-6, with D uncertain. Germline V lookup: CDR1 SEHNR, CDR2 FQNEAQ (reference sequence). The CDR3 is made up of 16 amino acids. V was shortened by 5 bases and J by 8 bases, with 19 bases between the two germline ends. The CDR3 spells CASSRAGPFRDSPLHF. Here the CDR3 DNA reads TGTGCCAGCAGCCGCGCCGGTCCCTTCAGAGATTCACCCCTCCACTTT.

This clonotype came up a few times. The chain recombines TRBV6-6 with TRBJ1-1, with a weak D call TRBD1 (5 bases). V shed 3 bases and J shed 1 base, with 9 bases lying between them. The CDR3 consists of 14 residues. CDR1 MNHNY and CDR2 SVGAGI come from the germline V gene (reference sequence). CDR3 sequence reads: CASSYAGTNTEAFF. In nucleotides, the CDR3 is TGTGCCAGCAGTTATGCAGGGACGAACACTGAAGCTTTCTTT.

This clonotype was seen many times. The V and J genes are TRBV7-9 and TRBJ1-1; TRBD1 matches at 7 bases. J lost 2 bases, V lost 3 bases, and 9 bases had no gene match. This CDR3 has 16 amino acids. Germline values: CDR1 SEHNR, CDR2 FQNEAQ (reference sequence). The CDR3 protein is CASSFPNHRGNTEAFF. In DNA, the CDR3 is TGTGCCAGCAGCTTCCCAAACCACAGGGGCAACACTGAAGCTTTCTTT. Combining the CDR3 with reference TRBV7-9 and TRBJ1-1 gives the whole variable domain DTGVSQNPRHKITKRGQNVTFRCDPISEHNRLYWYRQTLGQGPEFLTYFQNEAQLEKSRLLSDRFSAERPKGSFSTLEIQRTEQGDSAMYLCASSFPNHRGNTEAFFGQGTRLTVV.

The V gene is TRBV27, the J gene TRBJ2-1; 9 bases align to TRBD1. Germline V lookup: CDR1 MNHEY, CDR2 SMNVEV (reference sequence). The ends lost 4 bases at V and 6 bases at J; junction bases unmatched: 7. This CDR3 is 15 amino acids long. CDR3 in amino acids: CASSSLGQGGNEQFF. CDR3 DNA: TGTGCCAGCAGTTCCCTGGGACAGGGTGGCAATGAGCAGTTCTTC.

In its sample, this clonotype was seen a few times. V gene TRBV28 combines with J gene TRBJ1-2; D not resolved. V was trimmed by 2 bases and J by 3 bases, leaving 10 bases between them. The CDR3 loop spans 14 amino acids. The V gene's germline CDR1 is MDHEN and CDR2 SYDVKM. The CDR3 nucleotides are TGTGCCAGCAGTTTAACGGGCTACTACTATGGCTACACCTTC. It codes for CASSLTGYYYGYTF.

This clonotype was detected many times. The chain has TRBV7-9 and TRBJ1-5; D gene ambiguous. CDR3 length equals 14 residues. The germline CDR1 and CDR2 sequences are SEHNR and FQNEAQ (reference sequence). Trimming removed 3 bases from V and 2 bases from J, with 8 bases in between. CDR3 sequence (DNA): TGTGCCAGCAGCTTGGGGAGGGGCAATCAGCCCCAGCATTTT. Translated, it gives CASSLGRGNQPQHF.